The 12 T cell receptor beta chains in this list originate from one sample, sequenced in a study of blood T cell repertoires in COVID-19. Libraries were prepared by immunoSEQ multiplex PCR; TCRdb keeps only in-frame clonotypes and omits some of them. The table has 120,000 to 150,000 clones, approximately 80% seen once; the top ten hold about 3%. The sequenced sample was peripheral blood. The source is a woman aged 35 to 49 with active or convalescent COVID-19.

This chain uses TRBV3-1 (or the pseudogene TRBV3-2) with TRBJ2-3; TRBD2 aligns across 13 bases. The CDR3 totals 15 residues. Germline CDR1 and CDR2: LGHDT and YNNKEL (reference sequence). The V segment lost 2 bases and the J segment 7 bases; nucleotides outside the gene matches: 3. CDR3 nucleotides: TGTGCCAGCAGCCAAACTAGCGGGGGGGCCAATACGCAGTATTTT. This codes for CASSQTSGGANTQYF.

The chain has TRBV11-2 and TRBJ2-6, with D possibly matching TRBD1 (5 bases). The V end lost 7 bases, the J end lost 1 base, and 14 bases lay between the germline ends. Germline loops: CDR1 SGHAT, CDR2 FQNNGV. The CDR3 consists of 16 residues. The CDR3 sequence is CASTRRGSSGANVLTF. Written as DNA, the CDR3 is TGTGCCAGCACCCGAAGGGGCTCATCTGGGGCCAACGTCCTGACTTTC.

This clone was recorded only once. The chain links TRBV10-1 to TRBJ1-1, with 7 nucleotides matching TRBD1. The V gene end was trimmed by 6 bases and the J gene end by 4 bases; junction bases not matched to a gene: 5. The length of the CDR3 is 13 residues. Germline V gene data show CDR1 as WNHNN and CDR2 as SYGVQD (reference sequence). As DNA, the CDR3 is TGCGCCAGCAGGCGGCAGGGGGGCACTGAAGCTTTCTTT. Its translation: CASRRQGGTEAFF.

This rearrangement joins TRBV27 to TRBJ1-5, with 7 positions matching TRBD1. The CDR3 has 15 residues. Per the germline V gene, CDR1 is MNHEY and CDR2 is SMNVEV (reference sequence). The junction had 9 bases not matched to a gene; V was cut back by 4 bases and J by 6 bases. CDR3 nucleotides: TGTGCCAGCAGTTCCCTGACAGGGCCCGGTCAGCCCCAGCATTTT. Translated: CASSSLTGPGQPQHF.

This clone occurred a few times. The rearrangement uses TRBV7-2 and TRBJ1-6; D perhaps matches TRBD1 (5 bases). Trimming removed 5 bases at V and 6 bases at J, with 17 bases between. The CDR3 sequence is 16 residues long. Germline CDR1 reads SGHTA; CDR2 reads FQGNSA. CDR3 residues: CASSRREAGSNSPLHF. As DNA, the CDR3 is TGTGCCAGCAGCCGCAGGGAGGCAGGGAGTAATTCACCCCTCCACTTT.

V usage is TRBV29-1 and J usage is TRBJ1-2; D is perhaps TRBD1 (6 bases). The germline V gene has CDR1 SQVTM and CDR2 ANQGSEA. The V and J ends lost 0 bases and 6 bases respectively, with 14 bases between them. This CDR3 spans 14 amino acids. In DNA form, the CDR3 reads TGCAGCGTTGAAGACCTACAGGGTGTTGATGGCTACACCTTC. It is translated as CSVEDLQGVDGYTF. Full variable domain (outside the CDR3, taken from reference TRBV29-1 and TRBJ1-2): SAVISQKPSRDICQRGTSLTIQCQVDSQVTMMFWYRQQPGQSLTLIATANQGSEATYESGFVIDKFPISRPNLTFSTLTVSNMSPEDSSIYLCSVEDLQGVDGYTFGSGTRLTVV.

V gene TRBV20-1 combines with J gene TRBJ2-3; 12 positions agree with TRBD2. This CDR3 has 18 residues. The V segment lost 3 bases and the J segment 0 bases; nucleotides outside the gene matches: 10. Germline V lookup: CDR1 DFQATT, CDR2 SNEGSKA (reference sequence). This CDR3 is CSASILAGGGSSTDTQYF. In DNA form, the CDR3 reads TGCAGTGCTAGTATCCTAGCGGGAGGGGGATCTAGCACAGATACGCAGTATTTT.

The V and J genes are TRBV4-2 and TRBJ1-1; 9 bases match TRBD1. Trimming cost V 3 bases and J 0 bases; bases outside gene matches: 5. CDR3 length: 16 residues. The germline V gene encodes CDR1 LGHNA and CDR2 YNFKEQ. The CDR3 coding sequence is TGTGCCAGCAGCCATGGACAGGGGCTCATGAACACTGAAGCTTTCTTT. The encoded protein is CASSHGQGLMNTEAFF.

This clone has just a few counts. The chain recombines TRBV30 with TRBJ1-4, with unresolved D. CDR1 and CDR2 (germline): GTSNPN, SVGIG (reference sequence). This CDR3 region has 13 residues. Trimming left V 0 bases short and J 5 bases short, with 7 bases between. CDR3 sequence (DNA): TGTGCCTGGAGTGTGGCAGGCAATGAAAAACTGTTTTTT. It encodes CAWSVAGNEKLFF.

The chain couples TRBV5-6 to TRBJ2-4; TRBD1 agrees at 7 bases. Trimming removed 5 bases from V and 0 bases from J; junction bases left unmatched: 8. The CDR3 is 16 amino acids. Germline CDR1 reads SGHDT; CDR2 reads YYEEEE. The CDR3 DNA follows: TGTGCCAGCAGTTTCGACAGGGCCTTAGCCAAAAACATTCAGTACTTC. Residues: CASSFDRALAKNIQYF.

The rearrangement links TRBV19 to TRBJ2-3, with D tentatively TRBD2 (7 bases). Germline loops: CDR1 LNHDA, CDR2 SQIVND (reference sequence). The CDR3 is 15 amino acids. V lost 1 base, J lost 5 bases, and 13 bases lay in between. CDR3 in DNA: TGTGCCAGTAGTATAGGGGGGGGCTGGGGAGATACGCAGTATTTT. Amino acids: CASSIGGGWGDTQYF.

The genes are TRBV25-1 and TRBJ1-1; D gene ambiguous. Germline CDR1 MGHDK, CDR2 SYGVNS. Trimming took off 3 bases at V and 4 bases at J, with 15 bases between the two ends. There are 15 residues in the CDR3. CDR3 protein: CASSEWVGGGTEAFF. CDR3 sequence (DNA): TGTGCCAGCAGTGAGTGGGTGGGAGGCGGCACTGAAGCTTTCTTT.